Sequencing of this T cell receptor (beta chain) was carried out in a study of T cell responses to AZD1222 COVID-19 vaccine. Regarding the study as a whole: Reportedly, nearly half of unique spike TCRs recognized epitopes outside B.1.351/B.1.1.7 mutations. Baseline seropositivity occurred in only a handful of AZD1222 recipients. Spike-specific TCR breadth rose after two AZD1222 doses, and depth rose as well.

Measured with immunoSEQ multiplex PCR; TCRdb has only the in-frame clones, and not every one. The sample includes about 140,000 clones, roughly 90% of them seen just once. CDR3 length: 21 amino acids. Trimming at V came to 3 bases and at J to 2 bases, leaving 21 bases not matched to a gene. Germline-derived CDR1 and CDR2 are SGHTA and FQGTGA. This clone was seen more than once but under ten times. What it binds is unknown. The V gene is TRBV7-3, the J gene TRBJ1-5; the match to TRBD1 covers 8 bases. The source of this sequence is an adult in good health. This material consisted of peripheral blood, taken on day 0 of AZD1222 vaccination. The CDR3 spells CASSFLPRDRRRPWGNQPQHF. The CDR3 region has the DNA TGTGCCAGCAGCTTTCTTCCCCGGGACAGGCGCCGGCCGTGGGGCAATCAGCCCCAGCATTTT.